Presented here are 9 T cell receptor beta chains from one specimen sequenced in a study of blood T cell repertoires in COVID-19. Data came from immunoSEQ multiplex PCR; TCRdb stores just in-frame clones and leaves some out. The top ten clones hold about 10% of a sample with 150,000 to 200,000 clones, approximately 80% of them seen once. The sample taken for sequencing was peripheral blood. The receptor source for this set is a woman aged 80 or over with active or convalescent COVID-19.

The V call is TRBV3-1 (or the pseudogene TRBV3-2), the J call TRBJ2-7; the D is unclear. The length of the CDR3 is 12 residues. Trimming removed 4 bases from V and 0 bases from J, with 4 bases in between. Germline CDR1 reads LGHDT; CDR2 reads YNNKEL (reference sequence). The CDR3 sequence: CASSRGSYEQYF. CDR3 DNA: TGTGCCAGCAGCCGAGGCTCCTACGAGCAGTACTTC.

The chain is built from TRBV25-1 and TRBJ1-6; a weak D match, TRBD1 (5 bases). CDR1 and CDR2 (germline): MGHDK, SYGVNS. Trimming took off 7 bases at V and 0 bases at J, with 13 bases between the two ends. This CDR3 comprises 16 residues. The CDR3 DNA sequence: TGTGCCAGCACCCCAGGGCTGAGCTCCTATAATTCACCCCTCCACTTT. Amino acids: CASTPGLSSYNSPLHF. The entire variable domain, with the rest obtained from reference TRBV25-1 and TRBJ1-6, is as follows: EADIYQTPRYLVIGTGKKITLECSQTMGHDKMYWYQQDPGMELHLIHYSYGVNSTEKGDLSSESTVSRIRTEHFPLTLESARPSHTSQYLCASTPGLSSYNSPLHFGNGTRLTVT.

This clone appeared a few times. In the same sample, other DNA sequences code for this CDR3. V and J are TRBV7-2 and TRBJ1-5, with D uncertain. Germline values: CDR1 SGHTA, CDR2 FQGNSA. The V gene lost 5 bases and the J gene lost 1 base, with 6 bases spanning the gap. The CDR3 has 13 residues. The CDR3 DNA reads TGTGCCAGCAGCCCATCCAGCAATCAGCCCCAGCATTTT. Translated: CASSPSSNQPQHF.

This clone was counted a few times. V is TRBV6-2 or TRBV6-3 and J is TRBJ1-6; the D gene is possibly TRBD1 (5 bases). The germline V gene has CDR1 MNHEY and CDR2 SVGEGT. The CDR3 spans 14 residues. The V and J ends lost 4 bases and 5 bases respectively, with 9 bases between them. The CDR3 spells CASSFPTDNSPLHF. The CDR3 DNA reads as TGTGCCAGCAGTTTCCCGACAGATAATTCACCCCTCCACTTT.

Ten or more counts support this clone. V is TRBV11-2 and J is TRBJ2-3, with no clear D. Germline loops: CDR1 SGHAT, CDR2 FQNNGV. The CDR3 runs to 16 residues. V lost 5 bases and J 0 bases, leaving 15 bases between the germline ends. The DNA for the CDR3 is TGTGCCAGCAGCCCCGAAGCCTTTACTAGCACAGATACGCAGTATTTT. This encodes CASSPEAFTSTDTQYF.

This chain connects TRBV7-2 to TRBJ1-2; 7 bases line up with TRBD1. CDR1 and CDR2 from the germline V gene are SGHTA and FQGNSA. This CDR3 region has 13 residues. V lost 1 base, J lost 8 bases, and 4 bases stayed unmatched. DNA of the CDR3: TGTGCCAGCAGCTTAGGAAGGGGGCGCGGCTACACCTTC. Encoded protein: CASSLGRGRGYTF.

The rearrangement uses TRBV29-1 and TRBJ1-3; D is possibly TRBD1 (6 bases). CDR3 length equals 14 residues. V lost 6 bases to trimming and J lost 2 bases, with 14 bases between them. Germline V gene sequence: CDR1 SQVTM, CDR2 ANQGSEA. The chain's CDR3 is CSVNRQETGNTIYF. The CDR3 nucleotides are TGCAGCGTAAACAGACAGGAGACTGGAAACACCATATATTTT.

This clone was counted a single time. The rearrangement links TRBV6-2 or TRBV6-3 to TRBJ2-7, with 9 positions matching TRBD1. J gave up 2 bases and V 8 bases, and 7 bases lay outside the gene matches. The CDR3 runs 14 residues. CDR1 is MNHEY, CDR2 SVGEGT, per germline. The DNA of the CDR3 is TGTGCCAGCCGCCGGGACAGGGACACCTACGAGCAGTACTTC. It codes for CASRRDRDTYEQYF.

The chain has TRBV5-1 and TRBJ2-1; possible D gene TRBD1, 6 bases. Trimming took 6 bases from V and 3 from J, leaving 13 bases between them. Germline CDR1 is SGHRS and CDR2 is YFSETQ. CDR3 size: 14 residues. CDR3 DNA: TGCGCCAGCACAGAGGGGGTATTCTACAATGAGCAGTTCTTC. Translated: CASTEGVFYNEQFF.